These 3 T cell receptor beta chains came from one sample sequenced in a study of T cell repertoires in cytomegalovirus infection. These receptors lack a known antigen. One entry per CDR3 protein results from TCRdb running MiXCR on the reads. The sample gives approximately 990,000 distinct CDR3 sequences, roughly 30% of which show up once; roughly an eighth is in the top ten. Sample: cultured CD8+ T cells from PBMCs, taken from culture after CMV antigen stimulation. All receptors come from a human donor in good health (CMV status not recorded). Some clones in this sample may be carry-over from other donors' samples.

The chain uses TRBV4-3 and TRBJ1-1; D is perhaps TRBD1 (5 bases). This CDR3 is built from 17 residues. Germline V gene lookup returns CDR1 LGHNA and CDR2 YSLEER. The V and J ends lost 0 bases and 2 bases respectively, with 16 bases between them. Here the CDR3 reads CASSQDRWGVVNTEAFF. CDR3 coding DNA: TGCGCCAGCAGCCAAGATAGGTGGGGGGTAGTAAACACTGAAGCTTTCTTT.

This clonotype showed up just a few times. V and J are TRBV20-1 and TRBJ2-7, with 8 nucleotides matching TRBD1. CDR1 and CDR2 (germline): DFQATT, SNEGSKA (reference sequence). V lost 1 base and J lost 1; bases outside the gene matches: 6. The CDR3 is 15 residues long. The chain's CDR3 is CSARGQGRYSYEQYV. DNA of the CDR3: TGCAGTGCTAGAGGACAGGGGCGATATTCCTACGAGCAGTACGTC.

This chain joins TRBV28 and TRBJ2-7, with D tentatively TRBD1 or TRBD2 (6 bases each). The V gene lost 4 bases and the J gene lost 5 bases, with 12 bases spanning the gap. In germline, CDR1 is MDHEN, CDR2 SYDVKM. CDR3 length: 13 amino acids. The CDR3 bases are TGTGCCAGCAGTTCTCTCGGGGGCCACGAGCAGTACGTC. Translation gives CASSSLGGHEQYV.